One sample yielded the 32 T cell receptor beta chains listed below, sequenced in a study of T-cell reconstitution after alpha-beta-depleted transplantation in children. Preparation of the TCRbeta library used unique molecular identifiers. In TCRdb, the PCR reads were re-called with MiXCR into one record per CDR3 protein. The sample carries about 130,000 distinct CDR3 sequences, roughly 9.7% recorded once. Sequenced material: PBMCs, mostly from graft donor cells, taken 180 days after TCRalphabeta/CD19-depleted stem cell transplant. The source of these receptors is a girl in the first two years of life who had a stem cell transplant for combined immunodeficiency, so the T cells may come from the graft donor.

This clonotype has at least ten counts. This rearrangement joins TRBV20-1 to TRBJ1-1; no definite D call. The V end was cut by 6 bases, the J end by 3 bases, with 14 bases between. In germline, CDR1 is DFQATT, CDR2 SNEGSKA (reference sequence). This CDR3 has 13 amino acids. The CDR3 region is CSANVNRDTEAFF. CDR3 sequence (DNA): TGCAGTGCCAACGTAAATCGGGACACTGAAGCTTTCTTT.

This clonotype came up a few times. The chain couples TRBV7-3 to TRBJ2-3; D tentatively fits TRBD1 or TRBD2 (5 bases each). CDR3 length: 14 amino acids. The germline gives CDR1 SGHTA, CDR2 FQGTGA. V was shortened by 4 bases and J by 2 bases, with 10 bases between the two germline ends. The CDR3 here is CASSSGPNTDTQYF. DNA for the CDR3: TGTGCCAGCAGCTCGGGGCCGAACACAGATACGCAGTATTTT.

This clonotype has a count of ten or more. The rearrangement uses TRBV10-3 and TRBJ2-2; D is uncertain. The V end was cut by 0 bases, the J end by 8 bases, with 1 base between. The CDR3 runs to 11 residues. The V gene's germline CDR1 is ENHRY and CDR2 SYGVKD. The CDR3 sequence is CAISESGELFF. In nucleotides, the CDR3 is TGTGCCATCAGTGAGTCGGGGGAGCTGTTTTTT.

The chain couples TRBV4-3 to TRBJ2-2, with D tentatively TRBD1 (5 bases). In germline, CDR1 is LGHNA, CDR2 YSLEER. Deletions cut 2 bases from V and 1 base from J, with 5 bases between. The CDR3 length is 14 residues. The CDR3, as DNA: TGCGCCAGCAGCCAACAGGGGAACACCGGGGAGCTGTTTTTT. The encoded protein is CASSQQGNTGELFF.

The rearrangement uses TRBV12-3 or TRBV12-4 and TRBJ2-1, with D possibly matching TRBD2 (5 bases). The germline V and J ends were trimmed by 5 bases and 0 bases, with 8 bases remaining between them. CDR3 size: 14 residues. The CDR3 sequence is CASSIGSSYNEQFF. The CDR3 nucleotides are TGTGCCAGCAGTATAGGGAGCTCCTACAATGAGCAGTTCTTC.

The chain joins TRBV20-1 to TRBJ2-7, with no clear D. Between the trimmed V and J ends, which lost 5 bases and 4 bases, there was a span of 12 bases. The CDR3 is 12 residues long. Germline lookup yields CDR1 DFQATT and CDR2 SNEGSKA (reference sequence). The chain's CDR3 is CSASPRAYEQYF. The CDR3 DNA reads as TGCAGTGCTTCACCCCGGGCTTACGAGCAGTACTTC.

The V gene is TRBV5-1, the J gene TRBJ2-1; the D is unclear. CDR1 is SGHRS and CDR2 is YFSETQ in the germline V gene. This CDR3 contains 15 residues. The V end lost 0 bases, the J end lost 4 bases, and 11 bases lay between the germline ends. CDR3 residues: CASSLDGHGYNEQFF. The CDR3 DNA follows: TGCGCCAGCAGCTTGGACGGGCATGGGTACAATGAGCAGTTCTTC. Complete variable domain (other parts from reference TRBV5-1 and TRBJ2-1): KAGVTQTPRYLIKTRGQQVTLSCSPISGHRSVSWYQQTPGQGLQFLFEYFSETQRNKGNFPGRFSGRQFSNSRSEMNVSTLELGDSALYLCASSLDGHGYNEQFFGPGTRLTVL.

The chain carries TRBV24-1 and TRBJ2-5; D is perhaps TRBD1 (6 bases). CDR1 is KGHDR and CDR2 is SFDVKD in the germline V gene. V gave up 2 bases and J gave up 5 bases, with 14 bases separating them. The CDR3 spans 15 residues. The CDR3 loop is CATSDYTGTKETQYF. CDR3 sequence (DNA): TGTGCCACCAGTGATTACACAGGGACCAAGGAGACCCAGTACTTC.

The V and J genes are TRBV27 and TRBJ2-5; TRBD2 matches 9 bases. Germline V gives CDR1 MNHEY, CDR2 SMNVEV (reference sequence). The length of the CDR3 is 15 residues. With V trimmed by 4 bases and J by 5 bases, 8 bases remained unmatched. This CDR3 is CASSSSSGARETQYF. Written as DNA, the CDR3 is TGTGCCAGCAGTTCCTCTAGCGGGGCCCGGGAGACCCAGTACTTC.

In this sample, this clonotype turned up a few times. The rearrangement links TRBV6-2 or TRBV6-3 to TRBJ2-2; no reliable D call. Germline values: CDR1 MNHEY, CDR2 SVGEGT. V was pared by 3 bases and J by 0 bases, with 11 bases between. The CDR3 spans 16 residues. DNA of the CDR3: TGTGCCAGCAGTTATAGGCTCCCCCCGAACACCGGGGAGCTGTTTTTT. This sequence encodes CASSYRLPPNTGELFF.

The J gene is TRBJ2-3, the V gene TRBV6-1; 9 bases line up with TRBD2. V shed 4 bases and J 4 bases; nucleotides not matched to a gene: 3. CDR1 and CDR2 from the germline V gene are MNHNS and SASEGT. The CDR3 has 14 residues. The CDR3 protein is CASSVSGSPDTQYF. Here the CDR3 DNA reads TGTGCCAGCAGTGTTAGCGGGAGTCCAGATACGCAGTATTTT.

Here the CDR3 reads CAISEDRYEAFF. The CDR3 DNA reads TGTGCCATCAGTGAGGATAGGTATGAAGCTTTCTTT. The gene calls are TRBV10-3 and TRBJ1-1; D uncertain. Trimming removed 2 bases at V and 7 bases at J, with 8 bases between. CDR1 and CDR2 (germline): ENHRY, SYGVKD. The CDR3 loop spans 12 amino acids.

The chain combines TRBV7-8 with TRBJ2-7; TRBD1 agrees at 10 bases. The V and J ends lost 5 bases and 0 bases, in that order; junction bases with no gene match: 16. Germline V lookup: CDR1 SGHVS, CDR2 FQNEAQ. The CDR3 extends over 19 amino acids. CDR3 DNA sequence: TGTGCCAGCAGCGTCCTTTCGGGACAGGGGATTTGGAACTCCTACGAGCAGTACTTC. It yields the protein CASSVLSGQGIWNSYEQYF.

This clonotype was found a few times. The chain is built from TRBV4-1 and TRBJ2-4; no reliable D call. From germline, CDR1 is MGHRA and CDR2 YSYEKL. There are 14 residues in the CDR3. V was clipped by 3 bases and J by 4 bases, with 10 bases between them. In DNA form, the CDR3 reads TGCGCCAGCAGCCAGCGCGTTCTGAAAAACATTCAGTACTTC. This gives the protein CASSQRVLKNIQYF.

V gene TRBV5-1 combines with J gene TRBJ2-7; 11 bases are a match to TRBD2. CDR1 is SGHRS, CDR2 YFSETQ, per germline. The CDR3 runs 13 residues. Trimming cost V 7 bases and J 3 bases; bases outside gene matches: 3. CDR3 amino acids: CASPGLADYEQYF. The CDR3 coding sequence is TGCGCCAGCCCGGGACTAGCGGACTACGAGCAGTACTTC.

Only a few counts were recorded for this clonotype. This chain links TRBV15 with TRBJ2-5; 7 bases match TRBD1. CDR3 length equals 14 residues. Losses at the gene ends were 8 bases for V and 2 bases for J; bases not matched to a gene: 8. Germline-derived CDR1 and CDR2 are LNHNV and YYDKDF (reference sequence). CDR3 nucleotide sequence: TGTGCCACCTCGAGGGGGCTTTCACAAGAGACCCAGTACTTC. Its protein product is CATSRGLSQETQYF.

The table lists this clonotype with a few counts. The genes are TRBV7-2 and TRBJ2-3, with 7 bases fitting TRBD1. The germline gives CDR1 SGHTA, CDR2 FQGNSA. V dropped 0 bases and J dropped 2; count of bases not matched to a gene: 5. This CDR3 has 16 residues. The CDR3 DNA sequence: TGTGCCAGCAGCTTAGCGACAGGGTTCCACACAGATACGCAGTATTTT. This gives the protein CASSLATGFHTDTQYF.

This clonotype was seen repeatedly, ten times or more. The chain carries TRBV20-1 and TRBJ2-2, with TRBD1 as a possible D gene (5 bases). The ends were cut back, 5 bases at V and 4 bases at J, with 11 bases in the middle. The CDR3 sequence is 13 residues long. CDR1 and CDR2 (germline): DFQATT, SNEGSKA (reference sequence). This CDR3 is CSAGAPGTGELFF. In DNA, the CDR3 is TGCAGTGCTGGGGCTCCGGGCACCGGGGAGCTGTTTTTT.

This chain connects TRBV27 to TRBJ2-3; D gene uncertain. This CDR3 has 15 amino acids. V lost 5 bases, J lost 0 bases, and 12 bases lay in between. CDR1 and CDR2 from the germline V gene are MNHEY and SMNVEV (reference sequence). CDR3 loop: CASSPPRWSTDTQYF. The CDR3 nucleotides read TGTGCCAGCAGTCCGCCCCGCTGGAGCACAGATACGCAGTATTTT.

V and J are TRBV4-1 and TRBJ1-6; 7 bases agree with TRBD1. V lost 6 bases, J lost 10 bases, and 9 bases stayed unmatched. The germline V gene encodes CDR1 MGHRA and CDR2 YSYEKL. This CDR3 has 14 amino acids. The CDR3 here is CASSLDRAGSPLHF. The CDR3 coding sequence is TGCGCCAGCAGTCTTGACAGGGCTGGCTCACCCCTCCACTTT.

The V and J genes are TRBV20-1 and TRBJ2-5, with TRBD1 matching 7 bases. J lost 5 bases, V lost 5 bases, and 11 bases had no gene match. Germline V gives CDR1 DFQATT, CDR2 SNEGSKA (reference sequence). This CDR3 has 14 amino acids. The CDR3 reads CSAPSLGQLETQYF. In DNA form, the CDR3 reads TGCAGTGCTCCAAGTCTGGGACAGCTGGAGACCCAGTACTTC.

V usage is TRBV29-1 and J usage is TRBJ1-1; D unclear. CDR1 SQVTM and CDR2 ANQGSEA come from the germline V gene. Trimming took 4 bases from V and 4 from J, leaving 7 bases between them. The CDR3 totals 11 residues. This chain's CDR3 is CSVVETTEAFF. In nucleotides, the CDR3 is TGCAGCGTTGTGGAGACCACTGAAGCTTTCTTT.

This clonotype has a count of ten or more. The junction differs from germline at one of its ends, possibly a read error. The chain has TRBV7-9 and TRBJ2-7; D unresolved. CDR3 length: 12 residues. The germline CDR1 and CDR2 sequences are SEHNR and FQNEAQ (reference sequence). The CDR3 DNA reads TGTGCCAGCAGCTTCGATGCAACCCTAATAACCTTC. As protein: CASSFDATLITF.

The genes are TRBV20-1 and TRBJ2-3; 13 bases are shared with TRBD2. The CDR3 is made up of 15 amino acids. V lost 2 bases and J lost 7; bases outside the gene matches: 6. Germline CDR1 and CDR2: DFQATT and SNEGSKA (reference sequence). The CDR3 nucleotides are TGCAGTGCTAGATCAGGGACTAGCGGGACGAATACGCAGTATTTT. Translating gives CSARSGTSGTNTQYF.

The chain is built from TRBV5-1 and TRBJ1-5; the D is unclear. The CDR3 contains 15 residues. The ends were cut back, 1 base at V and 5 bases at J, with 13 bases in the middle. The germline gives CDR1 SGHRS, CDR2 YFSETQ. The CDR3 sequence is CASSLWIGVDQPQHF. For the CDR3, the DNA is TGCGCCAGCAGCTTGTGGATAGGAGTTGATCAGCCCCAGCATTTT.

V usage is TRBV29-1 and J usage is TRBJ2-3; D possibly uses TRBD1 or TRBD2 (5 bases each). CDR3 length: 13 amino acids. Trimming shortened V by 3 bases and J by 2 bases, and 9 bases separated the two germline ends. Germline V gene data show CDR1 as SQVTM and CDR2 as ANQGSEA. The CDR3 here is CSVEGPNTDTQYF. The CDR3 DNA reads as TGCAGCGTTGAGGGACCGAACACAGATACGCAGTATTTT.

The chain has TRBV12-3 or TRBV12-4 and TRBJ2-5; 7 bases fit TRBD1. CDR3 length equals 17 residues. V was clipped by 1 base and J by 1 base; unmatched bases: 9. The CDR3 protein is CASSLGGGAGGQETQYF. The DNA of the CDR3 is TGTGCCAGCAGTTTAGGGGGTGGGGCAGGGGGCCAAGAGACCCAGTACTTC.

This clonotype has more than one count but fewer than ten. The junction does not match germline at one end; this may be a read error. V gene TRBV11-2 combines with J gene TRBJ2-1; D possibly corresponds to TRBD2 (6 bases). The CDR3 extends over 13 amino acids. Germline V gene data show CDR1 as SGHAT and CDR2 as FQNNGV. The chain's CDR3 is CASSLDPGGSAIF. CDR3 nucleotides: TGTGCCAGCAGCTTAGATCCCGGGGGTTCGGCGATCTTC.

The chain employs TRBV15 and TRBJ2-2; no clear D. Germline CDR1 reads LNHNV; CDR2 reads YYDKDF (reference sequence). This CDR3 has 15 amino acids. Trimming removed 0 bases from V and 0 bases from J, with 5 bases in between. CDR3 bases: TGTGCCACCAGCAGAGAAGAAGCGAACACCGGGGAGCTGTTTTTT. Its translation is CATSREEANTGELFF.

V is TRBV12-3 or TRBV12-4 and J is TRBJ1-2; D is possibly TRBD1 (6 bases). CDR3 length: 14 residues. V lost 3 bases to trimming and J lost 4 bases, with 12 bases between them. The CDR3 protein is CASSLDGTPYGYTF. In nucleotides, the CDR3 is TGTGCCAGCAGTTTGGACGGGACACCCTATGGCTACACCTTC.

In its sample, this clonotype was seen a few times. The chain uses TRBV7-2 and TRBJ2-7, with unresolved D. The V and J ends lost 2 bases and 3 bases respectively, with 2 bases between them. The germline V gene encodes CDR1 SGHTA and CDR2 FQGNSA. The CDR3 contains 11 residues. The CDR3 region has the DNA TGTGCCAGCAGCTTAATCTACGAGCAGTACTTC. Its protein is CASSLIYEQYF. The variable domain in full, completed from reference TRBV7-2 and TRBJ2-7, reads GAGVSQSPSNKVTEKGKDVELRCDPISGHTALYWYRQSLGQGLEFLIYFQGNSAPDKSGLPSDRFSAERTGGSVSTLTIQRTQQEDSAVYLCASSLIYEQYFGPGTRLTVT.

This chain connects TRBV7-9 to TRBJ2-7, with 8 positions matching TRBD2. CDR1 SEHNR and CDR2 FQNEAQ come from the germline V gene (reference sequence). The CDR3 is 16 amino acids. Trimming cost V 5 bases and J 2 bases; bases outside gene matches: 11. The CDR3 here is CASSSWGRGVTYEQYF. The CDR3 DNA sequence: TGTGCCAGCAGCAGCTGGGGGCGGGGGGTCACCTACGAGCAGTACTTC.